This record concerns one T cell receptor (beta chain) sequence. Its matching antigen is unknown. This sample was included in a study of cytomegalovirus exposure and HLA in healthy donors. Study results and caveats: Subsequent analysis of the approximately 110 validation repertoires found a tendency for first-cohort TCR clusters to co-occur.

Libraries were prepared by immunoSEQ multiplex PCR; TCRdb keeps only in-frame clonotypes and omits some of them. The profile shows over 150,000 clones, 80% to 90% of them singletons. The CDR3 contains 14 residues. The junction had 5 bases not matched to a gene; V was cut back by 5 bases and J by 2 bases. Germline values: CDR1 MDHEN, CDR2 SYDVKM. Specimen: PBMCs. The rearrangement joins TRBV28 to TRBJ1-2, with 7 bases lining up with TRBD1. The clonotype was recovered from a woman aged 25-40 years in good health and CMV-seropositive. The CDR3 region is CASSEPGQNYGYTF. The DNA for the CDR3 is TGTGCCAGCAGTGAACCGGGACAGAACTATGGCTACACCTTC.